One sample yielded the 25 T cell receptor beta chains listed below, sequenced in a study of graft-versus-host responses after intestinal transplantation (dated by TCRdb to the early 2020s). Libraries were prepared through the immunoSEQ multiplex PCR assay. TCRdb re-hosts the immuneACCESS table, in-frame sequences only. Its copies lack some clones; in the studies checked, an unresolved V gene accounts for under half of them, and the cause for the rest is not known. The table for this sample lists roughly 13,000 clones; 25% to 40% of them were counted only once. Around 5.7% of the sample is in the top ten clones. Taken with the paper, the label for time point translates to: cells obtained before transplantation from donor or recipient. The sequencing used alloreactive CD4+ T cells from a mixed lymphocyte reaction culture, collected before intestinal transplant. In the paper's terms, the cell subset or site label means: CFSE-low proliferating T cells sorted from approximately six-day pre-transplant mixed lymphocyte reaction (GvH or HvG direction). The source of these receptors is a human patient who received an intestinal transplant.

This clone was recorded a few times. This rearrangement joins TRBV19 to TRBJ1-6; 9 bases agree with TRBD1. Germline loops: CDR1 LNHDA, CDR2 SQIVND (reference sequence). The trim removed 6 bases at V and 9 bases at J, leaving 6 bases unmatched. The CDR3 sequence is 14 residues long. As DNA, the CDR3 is TGTGCCAGTAGCCCCACAGGGGGCTCTTCACCCCTCCACTTT. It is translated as CASSPTGGSSPLHF.

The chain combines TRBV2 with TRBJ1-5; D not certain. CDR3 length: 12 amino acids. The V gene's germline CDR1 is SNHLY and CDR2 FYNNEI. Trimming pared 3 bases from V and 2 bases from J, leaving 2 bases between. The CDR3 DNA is TGTGCCAGCAGTGAGGGCAATCAGCCCCAGCATTTT. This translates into CASSEGNQPQHF.

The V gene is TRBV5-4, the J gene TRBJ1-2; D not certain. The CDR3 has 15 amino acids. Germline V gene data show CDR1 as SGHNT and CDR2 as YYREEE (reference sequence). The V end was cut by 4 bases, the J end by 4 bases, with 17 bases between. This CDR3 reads CASSPSVGMPYGYTF. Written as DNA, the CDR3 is TGTGCCAGCAGCCCATCTGTAGGGATGCCCTATGGCTACACCTTC.

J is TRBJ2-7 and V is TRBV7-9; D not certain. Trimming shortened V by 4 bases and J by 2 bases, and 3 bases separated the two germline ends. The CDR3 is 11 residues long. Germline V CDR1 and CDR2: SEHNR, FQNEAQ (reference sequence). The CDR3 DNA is TGTGCCAGCAGCTGCACCTACGAGCAGTACTTC. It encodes CASSCTYEQYF.

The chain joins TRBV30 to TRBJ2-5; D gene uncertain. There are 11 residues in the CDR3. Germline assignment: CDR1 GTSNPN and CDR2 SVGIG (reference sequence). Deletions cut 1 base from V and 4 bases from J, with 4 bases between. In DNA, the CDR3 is TGTGCCTGGAGTGACCGAGAGACCCAGTACTTC. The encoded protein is CAWSDRETQYF.

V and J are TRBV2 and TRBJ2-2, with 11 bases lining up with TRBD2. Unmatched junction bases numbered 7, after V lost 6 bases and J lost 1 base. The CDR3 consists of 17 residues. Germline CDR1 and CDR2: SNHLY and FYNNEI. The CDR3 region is CASSVLAGGLNTGELFF. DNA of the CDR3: TGTGCCAGCAGCGTCTTAGCGGGAGGGCTGAACACCGGGGAGCTGTTTTTT.

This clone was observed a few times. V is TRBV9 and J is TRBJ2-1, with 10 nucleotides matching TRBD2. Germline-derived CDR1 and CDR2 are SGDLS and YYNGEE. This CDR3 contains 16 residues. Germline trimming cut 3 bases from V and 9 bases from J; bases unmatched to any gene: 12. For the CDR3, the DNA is TGTGCCAGCAGCGGTAGAGCGGGAGGGGGGAGTGGTGAGCAGTTCTTC. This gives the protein CASSGRAGGGSGEQFF.

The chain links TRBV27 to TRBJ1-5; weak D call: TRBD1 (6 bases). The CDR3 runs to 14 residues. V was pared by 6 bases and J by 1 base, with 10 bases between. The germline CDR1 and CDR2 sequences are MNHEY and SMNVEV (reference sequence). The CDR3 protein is CASSQGWSNQPQHF. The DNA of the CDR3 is TGTGCCAGCAGCCAGGGGTGGAGCAATCAGCCCCAGCATTTT.

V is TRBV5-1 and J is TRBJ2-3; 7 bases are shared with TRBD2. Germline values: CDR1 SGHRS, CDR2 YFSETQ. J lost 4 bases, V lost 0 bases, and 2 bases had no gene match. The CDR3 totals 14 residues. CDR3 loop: CASSLGREPDTQYF. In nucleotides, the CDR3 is TGCGCCAGCAGCTTGGGGCGGGAGCCAGATACGCAGTATTTT.

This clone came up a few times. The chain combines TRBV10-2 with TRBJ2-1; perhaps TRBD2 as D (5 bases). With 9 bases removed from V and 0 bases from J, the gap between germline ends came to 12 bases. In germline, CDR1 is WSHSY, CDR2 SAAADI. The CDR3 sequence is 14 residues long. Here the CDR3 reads CASRTFSSYNEQFF. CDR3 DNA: TGCGCCAGTAGGACTTTTAGCTCCTACAATGAGCAGTTCTTC.

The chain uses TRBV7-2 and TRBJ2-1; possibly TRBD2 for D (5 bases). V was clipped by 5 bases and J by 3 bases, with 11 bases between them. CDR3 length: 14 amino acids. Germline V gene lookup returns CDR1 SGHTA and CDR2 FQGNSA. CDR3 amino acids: CASSPRTSYNEQFF. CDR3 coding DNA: TGTGCCAGCAGCCCCCGAACTAGCTACAATGAGCAGTTCTTC.

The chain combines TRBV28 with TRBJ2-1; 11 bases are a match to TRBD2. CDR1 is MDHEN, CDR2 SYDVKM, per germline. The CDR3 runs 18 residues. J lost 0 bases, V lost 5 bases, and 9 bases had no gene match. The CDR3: CASSPGVAGGPSYNEQFF. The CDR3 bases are TGTGCCAGCAGTCCTGGGGTAGCGGGAGGGCCCTCCTACAATGAGCAGTTCTTC.

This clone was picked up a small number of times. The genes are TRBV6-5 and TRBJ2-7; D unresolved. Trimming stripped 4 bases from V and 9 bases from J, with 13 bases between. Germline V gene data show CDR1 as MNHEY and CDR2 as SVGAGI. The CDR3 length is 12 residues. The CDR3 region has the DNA TGTGCCAGCAGTTTCCCCAACCCGGGGCAGTACTTC. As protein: CASSFPNPGQYF.

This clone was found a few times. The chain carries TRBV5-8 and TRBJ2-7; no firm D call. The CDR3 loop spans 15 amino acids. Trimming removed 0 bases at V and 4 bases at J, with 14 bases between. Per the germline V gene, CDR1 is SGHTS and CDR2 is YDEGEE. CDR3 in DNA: TGTGCCAGCAGCTTGGGCGTGGCTGGGCGATACGAGCAGTACTTC. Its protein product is CASSLGVAGRYEQYF.

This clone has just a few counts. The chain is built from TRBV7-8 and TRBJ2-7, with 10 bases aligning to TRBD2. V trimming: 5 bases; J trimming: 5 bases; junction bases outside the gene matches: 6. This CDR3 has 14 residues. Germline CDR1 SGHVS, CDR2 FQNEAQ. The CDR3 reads CASSPSGRANEQYF. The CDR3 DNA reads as TGTGCCAGCAGCCCCAGCGGGAGGGCCAACGAGCAGTACTTC. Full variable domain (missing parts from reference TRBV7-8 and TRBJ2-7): GAGVSQSPRYKVAKRGQDVALRCDPISGHVSLFWYQQALGQGPEFLTYFQNEAQLDKSGLPSDRFFAERPEGSVSTLKIQRTQQEDSAVYLCASSPSGRANEQYFGPGTRLTVT.

This CDR3 is CASSPRGAANTGELFF. CDR3 nucleotide sequence: TGTGCCAGCAGCCCGCGAGGAGCCGCGAACACCGGGGAGCTGTTTTTT. The chain uses TRBV9 and TRBJ2-2; D remains ambiguous. V was clipped by 4 bases and J by 0 bases, with 13 bases between them. This CDR3 spans 16 amino acids. CDR1 and CDR2 (germline): SGDLS, YYNGEE. Combining the CDR3 with reference TRBV9 and TRBJ2-2 gives the whole variable domain DSGVTQTPKHLITATGQRVTLRCSPRSGDLSVYWYQQSLDQGLQFLIQYYNGEERAKGNILERFSAQQFPDLHSELNLSSLELGDSALYFCASSPRGAANTGELFFGEGSRLTVL.

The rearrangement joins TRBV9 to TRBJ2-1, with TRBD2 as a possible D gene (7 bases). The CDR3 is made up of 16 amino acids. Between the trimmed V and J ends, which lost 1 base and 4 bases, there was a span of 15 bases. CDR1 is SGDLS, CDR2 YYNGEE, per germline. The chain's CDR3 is CASSVSGDYGYNEQFF. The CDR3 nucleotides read TGTGCCAGCAGCGTATCAGGGGACTATGGGTACAATGAGCAGTTCTTC.

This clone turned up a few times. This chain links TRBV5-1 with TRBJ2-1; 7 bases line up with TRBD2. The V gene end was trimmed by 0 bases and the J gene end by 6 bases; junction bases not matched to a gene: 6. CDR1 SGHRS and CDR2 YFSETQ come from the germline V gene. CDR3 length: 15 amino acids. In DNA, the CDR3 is TGCGCCAGCAGCTTGGCCTGGCGGGAGCGCAATGAGCAGTTCTTC. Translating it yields CASSLAWRERNEQFF.

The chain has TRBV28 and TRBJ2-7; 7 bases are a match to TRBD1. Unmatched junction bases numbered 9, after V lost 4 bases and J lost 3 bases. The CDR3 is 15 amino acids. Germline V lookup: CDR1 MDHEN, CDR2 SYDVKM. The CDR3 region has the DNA TGTGCCAGCAGTTCGACCGGGACAGTGGTCTACGAGCAGTACTTC. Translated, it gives CASSSTGTVVYEQYF.

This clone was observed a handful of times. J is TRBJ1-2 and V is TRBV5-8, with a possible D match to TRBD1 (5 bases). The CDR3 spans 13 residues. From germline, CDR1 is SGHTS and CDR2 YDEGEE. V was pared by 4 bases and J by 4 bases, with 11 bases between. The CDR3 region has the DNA TGTGCCAGCAGCCCGGGGGATAGCTATGGCTACACCTTC. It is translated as CASSPGDSYGYTF. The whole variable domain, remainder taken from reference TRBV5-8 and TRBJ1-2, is EAGVTQSPTHLIKTRGQQATLRCSPISGHTSVYWYQQALGLGLQFLLWYDEGEERNRGNFPPRFSGRQFPNYSSELNVNALELEDSALYLCASSPGDSYGYTFGSGTRLTVV.

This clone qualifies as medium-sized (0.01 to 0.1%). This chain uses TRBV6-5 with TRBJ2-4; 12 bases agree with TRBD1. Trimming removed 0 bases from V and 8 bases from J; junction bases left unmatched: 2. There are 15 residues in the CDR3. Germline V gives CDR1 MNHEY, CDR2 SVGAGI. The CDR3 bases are TGTGCCAGCAGTTACTCCCGGGACAGGGGGCACATTCAGTACTTC. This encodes CASSYSRDRGHIQYF.

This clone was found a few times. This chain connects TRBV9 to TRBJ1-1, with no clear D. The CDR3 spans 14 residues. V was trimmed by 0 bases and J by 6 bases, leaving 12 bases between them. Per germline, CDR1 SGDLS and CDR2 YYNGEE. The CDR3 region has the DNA TGTGCCAGCAGCGTAGTTGATGAAAAGTCTGAAGCTTTCTTT. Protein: CASSVVDEKSEAFF.

CDR3 protein: CASSRGQGYGYTF. CDR3 sequence (DNA): TGTGCCAGCAGCCGCGGACAGGGCTATGGCTACACCTTC. This chain joins TRBV4-2 and TRBJ1-2; 8 bases match TRBD1. Germline V gene lookup returns CDR1 LGHNA and CDR2 YNFKEQ. The CDR3 extends over 13 amino acids. The V gene end was trimmed by 4 bases and the J gene end by 4 bases; junction bases not matched to a gene: 2.

CDR3 bases: TGTGCCAGCAGCTTAGGAGGAGGGAACACTGAAGCTTTCTTT. This encodes CASSLGGGNTEAFF. The rearrangement uses TRBV7-9 and TRBJ1-1; D not certain. The CDR3 is made up of 14 amino acids. CDR1 is SEHNR, CDR2 FQNEAQ, per germline (reference sequence). V was clipped by 1 base and J by 1 base, with 7 bases between them.

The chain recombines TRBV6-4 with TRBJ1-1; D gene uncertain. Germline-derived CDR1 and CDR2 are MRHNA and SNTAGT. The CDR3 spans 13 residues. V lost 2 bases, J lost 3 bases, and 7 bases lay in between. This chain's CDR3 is CASSDGEYTEAFF. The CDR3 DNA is TGTGCCAGCAGTGACGGGGAGTACACTGAAGCTTTCTTT.